This T cell receptor beta chain was identified in a study of blood T cell repertoires in COVID-19. Study overall: COVID-19 samples from acute and convalescent phases originated in the United States, Italy and Spain. T cells, B-cell-depleted T cells, or PBMCs supplied cDNA or gDNA.

The CDR3 is 15 residues long. Per the germline V gene, CDR1 is LGHDT and CDR2 is YNNKEL (reference sequence). V lost 2 bases and J 5 bases, leaving 16 bases between the germline ends. The method was immunoSEQ multiplex PCR; TCRdb's version includes in-frame clones alone and lacks a portion of them. The sample records some 150,000 clones, approximately 89% being singletons. This receptor was taken from a man aged 70-80 years with acute or convalescent COVID-19. This chain connects TRBV3-1 (or the pseudogene TRBV3-2) to TRBJ2-7; a weak D match, TRBD2 (6 bases). Sequenced material: peripheral blood. This CDR3 is CASSQPRGRGNEQYF. CDR3 in DNA: TGTGCCAGCAGCCAACCTCGGGGGAGAGGCAACGAGCAGTACTTC.